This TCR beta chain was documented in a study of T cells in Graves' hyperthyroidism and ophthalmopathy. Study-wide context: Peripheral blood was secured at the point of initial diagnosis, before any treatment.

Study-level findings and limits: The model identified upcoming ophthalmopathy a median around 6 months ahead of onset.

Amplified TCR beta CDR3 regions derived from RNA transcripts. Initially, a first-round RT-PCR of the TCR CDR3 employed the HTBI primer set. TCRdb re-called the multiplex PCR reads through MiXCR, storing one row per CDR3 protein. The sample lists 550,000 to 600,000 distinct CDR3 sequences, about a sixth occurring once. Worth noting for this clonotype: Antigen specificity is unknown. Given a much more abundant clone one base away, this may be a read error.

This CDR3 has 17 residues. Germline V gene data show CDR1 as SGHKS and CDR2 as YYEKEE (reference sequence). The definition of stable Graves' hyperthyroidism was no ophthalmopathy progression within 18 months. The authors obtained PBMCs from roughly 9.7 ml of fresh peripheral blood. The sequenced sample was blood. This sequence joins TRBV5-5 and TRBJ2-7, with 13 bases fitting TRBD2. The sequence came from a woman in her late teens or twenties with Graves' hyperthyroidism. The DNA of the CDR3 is TGTGCCAGCAGCTTGGGGGGACTAGCGGGAAACTCCTACGAGCCGTACTTC. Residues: CASSLGGLAGNSYEPYF. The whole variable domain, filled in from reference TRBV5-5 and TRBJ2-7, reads DAGVTQSPTHLIKTRGQQVTLRCSPISGHKSVSWYQQVLGQGPQFIFQYYEKEERGRGNFPDRFSARQFPNYSSELNVNALLLGDSALYLCASSLGGLAGNSYEPYFGPGTRLTVT.